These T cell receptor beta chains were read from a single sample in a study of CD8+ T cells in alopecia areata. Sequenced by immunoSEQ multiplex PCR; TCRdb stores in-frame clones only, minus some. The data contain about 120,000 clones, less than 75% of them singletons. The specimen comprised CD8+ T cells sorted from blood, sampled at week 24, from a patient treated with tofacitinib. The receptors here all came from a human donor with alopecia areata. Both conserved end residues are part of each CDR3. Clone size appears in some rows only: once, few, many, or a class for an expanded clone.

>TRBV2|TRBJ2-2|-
CASSPTENTGELFF
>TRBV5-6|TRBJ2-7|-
CASSFDGSYEQYF
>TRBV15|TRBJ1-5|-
CATSRDMGASQPQHF
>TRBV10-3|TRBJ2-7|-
CATRAAGSDEQYF
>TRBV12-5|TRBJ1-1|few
CASGLVYRDSNTEAFF
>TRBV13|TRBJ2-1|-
CASSLAGNEQFF
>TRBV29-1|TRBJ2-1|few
CSVDRSERDEQFF
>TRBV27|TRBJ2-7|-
CASSSGGPSYEQYF
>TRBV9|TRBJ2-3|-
CASSPQTGGTDTQYF
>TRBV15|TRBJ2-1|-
CATSSTGGASNEQFF
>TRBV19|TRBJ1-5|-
CASQFGQAHNQPQHF
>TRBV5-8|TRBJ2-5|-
CASSLDIQTQYF
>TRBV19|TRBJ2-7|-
CASCGTGSSYEQYF
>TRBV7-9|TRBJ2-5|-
CAEGAPQGRQETQYF
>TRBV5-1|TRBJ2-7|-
CASSYRDSRRSYEQYF
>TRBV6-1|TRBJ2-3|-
CATLVDTQYF
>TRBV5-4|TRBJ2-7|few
CASSLGRQVDEQYF
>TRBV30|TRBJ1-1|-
CAWSVLQGNTEAFF
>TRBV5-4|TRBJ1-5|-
CASSLGANQPQHF
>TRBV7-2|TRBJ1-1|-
CASSLGLGIEAFF
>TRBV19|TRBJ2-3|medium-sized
CASSISGGASDTQYF
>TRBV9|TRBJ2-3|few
CASSPLAGGTDTQYF
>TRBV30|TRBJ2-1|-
CATTGTSGNEQFF
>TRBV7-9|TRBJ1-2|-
CANDKWAPDYGYTF
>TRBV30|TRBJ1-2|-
CAWSVGRANYGYTF
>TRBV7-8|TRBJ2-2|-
CASSVRLSPNTGELFF
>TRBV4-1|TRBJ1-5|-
CASSQERATGTQHF
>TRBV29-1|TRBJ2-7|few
CSVEARDTYEQYF
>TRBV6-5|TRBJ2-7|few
CASSPGTSGFYEQYF
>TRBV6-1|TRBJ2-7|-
CASSEGVSYEQYF
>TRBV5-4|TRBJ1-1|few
CASSFTGGEEAFF
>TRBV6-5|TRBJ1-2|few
CASTGGATSGYTF
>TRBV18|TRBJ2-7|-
CASSPGSYEQYF
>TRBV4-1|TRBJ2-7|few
CASSQEPQGYYEQYF
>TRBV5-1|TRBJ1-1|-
CASRWAMNTEAFF
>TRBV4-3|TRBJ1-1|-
CASSQLEGGPEAFF
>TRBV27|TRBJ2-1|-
CASSLGPTPGNEQFF
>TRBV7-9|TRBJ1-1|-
CASRGGMNTEAFF
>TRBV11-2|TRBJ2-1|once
CASSQERGGYNEQFF
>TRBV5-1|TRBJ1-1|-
CASSLGQGRTEAFF
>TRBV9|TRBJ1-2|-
CASSVGAHGYTF
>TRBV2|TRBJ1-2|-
CASRAEDLRDKKLFGYTF
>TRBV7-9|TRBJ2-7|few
CASSLSPGQGTYEQYF
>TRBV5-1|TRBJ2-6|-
CASTRQGVFASSGANVLTF
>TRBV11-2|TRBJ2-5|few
CASSLVGVQETQYF
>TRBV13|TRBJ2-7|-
CASSPGARVYEQYF